The rows below give T cell receptor beta chains drawn from one sample of a study of cytomegalovirus exposure and HLA in healthy donors. This table comes from immunoSEQ multiplex PCR, and its TCRdb copy is limited to in-frame clones, with some not included. The sample records roughly 350,000 clones, roughly 88% being singletons. Sequencing was performed on PBMCs. The receptors stem from a woman in her late teens or twenties in good health and CMV-seronegative. The CDR3 runs from the conserved cysteine through the conserved F or W. Fields, in order: CDR3 DNA, CDR3 protein, J gene, V gene, clone size, D gene. A D gene is named only where the DNA matches it firmly. Rows may omit the clone size; those that give it use once, few, many or a size class.

CDR3nt: TGCGCCAGCAGCCAAGTCGGGGAGGGCACTGAAGCTTTCTTT
CDR3aa: CASSQVGEGTEAFF
j_gene: TRBJ1-1
v_gene: TRBV4-1
abundance: -
d_gene: -

CDR3nt: TGTGCCAGCAGTTACTCTGGTCCCCAGGGGGACCAGCCCCAGCATTTT
CDR3aa: CASSYSGPQGDQPQHF
j_gene: TRBJ1-5
v_gene: TRBV6-5
abundance: once
d_gene: TRBD1

CDR3nt: TGCAGCGTTGACGGACTAGCGGGAGGCGCAGATACGCAGTATTTT
CDR3aa: CSVDGLAGGADTQYF
j_gene: TRBJ2-3
v_gene: TRBV29-1
abundance: -
d_gene: TRBD2

CDR3nt: TGTGCCAGCAGCCCCGGGGGGCTAGCGGGACGGGAGACCCAGTACTTC
CDR3aa: CASSPGGLAGRETQYF
j_gene: TRBJ2-5
v_gene: TRBV11-1
abundance: -
d_gene: TRBD2

CDR3nt: TGCGCCAGCAGCCAAGATCCCCTCGGGACAGGGGGCCGGGAAGCTTTCTTT
CDR3aa: CASSQDPLGTGGREAFF
j_gene: TRBJ1-1
v_gene: TRBV4-3
abundance: -
d_gene: TRBD1

CDR3nt: TGTGCCAGCAGAGGGGGCGGAACCCACCTGTACGAGCAGTACTTC
CDR3aa: CASRGGGTHLYEQYF
j_gene: TRBJ2-7
v_gene: TRBV6-5
abundance: few
d_gene: TRBD1

CDR3nt: TGTGCCAGCGCCCAACTCGGGACTCTTAAGGGCTTGGAGACCCAGTACTTC
CDR3aa: CASAQLGTLKGLETQYF
j_gene: TRBJ2-5
v_gene: TRBV7-9
abundance: -
d_gene: -

CDR3nt: TGTGCCAGCAGCCCAGTGGGGGGTGGCTACACCTTC
CDR3aa: CASSPVGGGYTF
j_gene: TRBJ1-2
v_gene: TRBV7-9
abundance: few
d_gene: -

CDR3nt: TGTGCCATCAGTGAAGGGGCAGACTATGGCTACACCTTC
CDR3aa: CAISEGADYGYTF
j_gene: TRBJ1-2
v_gene: TRBV10-3
abundance: once
d_gene: -

CDR3nt: TGTGCCAGCAGCTTAAGCTCTAGCGGGAGGATCAATGAGCAGTTCTTC
CDR3aa: CASSLSSSGRINEQFF
j_gene: TRBJ2-1
v_gene: TRBV7-8
abundance: -
d_gene: TRBD2

CDR3nt: TGCGCCAGCAGCTTGGGATGGACAGGGGGGAACACTGAAGCTTTCTTT
CDR3aa: CASSLGWTGGNTEAFF
j_gene: TRBJ1-1
v_gene: TRBV5-1
abundance: -
d_gene: TRBD1

CDR3nt: TGCGCCAGCAGCAACAGTAATAAGAACTATGGCTACACCTTC
CDR3aa: CASSNSNKNYGYTF
j_gene: TRBJ1-2
v_gene: TRBV5-1
abundance: -
d_gene: -

CDR3nt: TGCGCCAGCAGGCCCGGGACAGGGGGCGAGACAGATACGCAGTATTTT
CDR3aa: CASRPGTGGETDTQYF
j_gene: TRBJ2-3
v_gene: TRBV5-1
abundance: -
d_gene: TRBD1

CDR3nt: TGTGCCAGCAGCCAACGTAATACTAGGGACGAGCAGTACTTC
CDR3aa: CASSQRNTRDEQYF
j_gene: TRBJ2-7
v_gene: TRBV14
abundance: -
d_gene: -

CDR3nt: TGTGCCAGCAGCTTAGAGGGCCTTACAGGGACGGTCGAGCAGTACTTC
CDR3aa: CASSLEGLTGTVEQYF
j_gene: TRBJ2-7
v_gene: TRBV7-8
abundance: -
d_gene: -

CDR3nt: TGTGCCATCAGTGAGATGTGGCGGGAGGGCCGAGGGCAGTTCTTC
CDR3aa: CAISEMWREGRGQFF
j_gene: TRBJ2-1
v_gene: TRBV10-3
abundance: -
d_gene: TRBD2

CDR3nt: TGTGCCGGACGTACGTCAGGGATCGACGAGCAGTACTTC
CDR3aa: CAGRTSGIDEQYF
j_gene: TRBJ2-7
v_gene: TRBV30
abundance: few
d_gene: -

CDR3nt: TGTGCCTGGAGTTTCTCAGGGGGGACAGGGCGGGACGAGCAGTACTTC
CDR3aa: CAWSFSGGTGRDEQYF
j_gene: TRBJ2-7
v_gene: TRBV30
abundance: once
d_gene: TRBD1

CDR3nt: TGTGCCAGCAAGTGGGGGGGGTTAGCGGGAACCCGGTTCTTC
CDR3aa: CASKWGGLAGTRFF
j_gene: TRBJ2-1
v_gene: TRBV6-1
abundance: -
d_gene: TRBD2

CDR3nt: TGTGCCAGCAGCCGGGGGACAGGGCTATTGGGAGATGAGCAGTACTTC
CDR3aa: CASSRGTGLLGDEQYF
j_gene: TRBJ2-7
v_gene: TRBV5-4
abundance: -
d_gene: TRBD1

CDR3nt: TGTGCCAGCAGCTTAGAATACACCACAGGAAATTCCTATGGCTACACCTTC
CDR3aa: CASSLEYTTGNSYGYTF
j_gene: TRBJ1-2
v_gene: TRBV7-2
abundance: -
d_gene: -

CDR3nt: TGTGCCAGCAGCTTAGGTCTCTTTTCCTACGAGCAGTACTTC
CDR3aa: CASSLGLFSYEQYF
j_gene: TRBJ2-7
v_gene: TRBV11-1
abundance: -
d_gene: -

CDR3nt: TGTGCCAGCAGAATGCCGGGACAGGGGTACGAGCAGTACTTC
CDR3aa: CASRMPGQGYEQYF
j_gene: TRBJ2-7
v_gene: TRBV27
abundance: -
d_gene: TRBD1

CDR3nt: TGTGCCAGCAGTCCGGGACAGCTGGGCGGGGAGCTGTTTTTT
CDR3aa: CASSPGQLGGELFF
j_gene: TRBJ2-2
v_gene: TRBV6-5
abundance: -
d_gene: TRBD1

CDR3nt: TGTGCCAGCACCACACAGGTCCTCTCCTACAATGAGCAGTTCTTC
CDR3aa: CASTTQVLSYNEQFF
j_gene: TRBJ2-1
v_gene: TRBV5-6
abundance: -
d_gene: -

CDR3nt: TGCGCCAGCAGCCAAGGGCTTTCAGACAGGGTCATCACAGATACGCAGTATTTT
CDR3aa: CASSQGLSDRVITDTQYF
j_gene: TRBJ2-3
v_gene: TRBV4-3
abundance: -
d_gene: TRBD1

CDR3nt: TGTGCCAGCAGCCCCCAGGGGGCCTCGGGAAACACCATATATTTT
CDR3aa: CASSPQGASGNTIYF
j_gene: TRBJ1-3
v_gene: TRBV9
abundance: -
d_gene: TRBD1

CDR3nt: TGTGCCAGCAGCTCCGGGACTAGCGAGTGGAATGAGCAGTTCTTC
CDR3aa: CASSSGTSEWNEQFF
j_gene: TRBJ2-1
v_gene: TRBV7-3
abundance: once
d_gene: TRBD2

CDR3nt: TGTGCCAGCAGGACTCTAGCGGGAGGGCCCATTGAGCAGTTCTTC
CDR3aa: CASRTLAGGPIEQFF
j_gene: TRBJ2-1
v_gene: TRBV5-4
abundance: -
d_gene: TRBD2

CDR3nt: TGTGCCAGCAGCTGGGTCGGACAGGGAGAAAATGAAAAACTGTTTTTT
CDR3aa: CASSWVGQGENEKLFF
j_gene: TRBJ1-4
v_gene: TRBV7-3
abundance: -
d_gene: TRBD1

CDR3nt: TGTGCCAGCAGTCCCCGGGCCGGACTAGGCGATACGCAGTATTTT
CDR3aa: CASSPRAGLGDTQYF
j_gene: TRBJ2-3
v_gene: TRBV27
abundance: once
d_gene: TRBD2

CDR3nt: TGTGCCAGCAGCCCTACCGGTTGGAACACTGAAGCTTTCTTT
CDR3aa: CASSPTGWNTEAFF
j_gene: TRBJ1-1
v_gene: TRBV27
abundance: -
d_gene: -

CDR3nt: TGCAGCGTCCCAGGACCCCCGCGGGAGTGGGCCTCCTACGAGCAGTACTTC
CDR3aa: CSVPGPPREWASYEQYF
j_gene: TRBJ2-7
v_gene: TRBV29-1
abundance: once
d_gene: TRBD2

CDR3nt: TGCGCCAGCAGCCAGGGACAGAAAAACATTCAGTACTTC
CDR3aa: CASSQGQKNIQYF
j_gene: TRBJ2-4
v_gene: TRBV4-1
abundance: -
d_gene: TRBD1

CDR3nt: TGTGCCAGCAGCTTTAGGGCGGGTGCAGATACGCAGTATTTT
CDR3aa: CASSFRAGADTQYF
j_gene: TRBJ2-3
v_gene: TRBV5-8
abundance: -
d_gene: -

CDR3nt: TGTGCCAGCAGCAGTAATGGGGGACAGAACACTGAAGCTTTCTTT
CDR3aa: CASSSNGGQNTEAFF
j_gene: TRBJ1-1
v_gene: TRBV13
abundance: -
d_gene: -

CDR3nt: TGTGCCAGTAGTATAGGGCAGGGGGCAGACAATGAGCAGTTCTTC
CDR3aa: CASSIGQGADNEQFF
j_gene: TRBJ2-1
v_gene: TRBV19
abundance: -
d_gene: TRBD1

CDR3nt: TGTGCCAGCTCACCAGAACCGGGACAGGGGGCTGTTAACTATGGCTACACCTTC
CDR3aa: CASSPEPGQGAVNYGYTF
j_gene: TRBJ1-2
v_gene: TRBV18
abundance: -
d_gene: TRBD1

CDR3nt: TGTGCCAGCAGCCTATCGACAGATCCCCAAGAGACCCAGTACTTC
CDR3aa: CASSLSTDPQETQYF
j_gene: TRBJ2-5
v_gene: TRBV28
abundance: -
d_gene: -

CDR3nt: TGTGCCAGCAGCTTAACTCTAGCCATTGGCGGCACCGGGGAGCTGTTTTTT
CDR3aa: CASSLTLAIGGTGELFF
j_gene: TRBJ2-2
v_gene: TRBV7-3
abundance: -
d_gene: -

CDR3nt: TGTGCCAGCAGCCACTCCGGGACACCGAACACCGGGGAGCTGTTTTTT
CDR3aa: CASSHSGTPNTGELFF
j_gene: TRBJ2-2
v_gene: TRBV28
abundance: -
d_gene: -

CDR3nt: TGTGCCAGCAGTGACTCGAATGGAGCGGGTGGCTACACCTTC
CDR3aa: CASSDSNGAGGYTF
j_gene: TRBJ1-2
v_gene: TRBV6-4
abundance: -
d_gene: -

CDR3nt: TGTGCCAGCAGTAAGCCGGGACAGTATGAAAAACTGTTTTTT
CDR3aa: CASSKPGQYEKLFF
j_gene: TRBJ1-4
v_gene: TRBV27
abundance: -
d_gene: TRBD1

CDR3nt: TGTGCCAGTCAGACGACGGGAAAAGTCCAGCATTTT
CDR3aa: CASQTTGKVQHF
j_gene: TRBJ1-5
v_gene: TRBV28
abundance: -
d_gene: -

CDR3nt: TGTGCCAGCAGCAAAGCCTCTAGGCTTTCCAAACACCAAGAGACCCAGTACTTC
CDR3aa: CASSKASRLSKHQETQYF
j_gene: TRBJ2-5
v_gene: TRBV21-1
abundance: -
d_gene: -

CDR3nt: TGCGCCAGCAGCCCGAGGGGGGGACTAAAATCCTACGAGCAGTACTTC
CDR3aa: CASSPRGGLKSYEQYF
j_gene: TRBJ2-7
v_gene: TRBV5-1
abundance: -
d_gene: -

CDR3nt: TGTGCCAGCAGCCTAAAGACAGCGAACACTGAAGCTTTCTTT
CDR3aa: CASSLKTANTEAFF
j_gene: TRBJ1-1
v_gene: TRBV5-4
abundance: -
d_gene: -

CDR3nt: TGCGCCAGCAGCCAAGAAGGGGGCACTGAAGCTTTCTTT
CDR3aa: CASSQEGGTEAFF
j_gene: TRBJ1-1
v_gene: TRBV4-3
abundance: -
d_gene: -

CDR3nt: TGCAGCGTTGGGCCAGGGTCAACTGGGGCCAACGTCCTGACTTTC
CDR3aa: CSVGPGSTGANVLTF
j_gene: TRBJ2-6
v_gene: TRBV29-1
abundance: -
d_gene: -

CDR3nt: TGTGCCAGCAGCGCACAGGGATTTGAGCAGTTCTTC
CDR3aa: CASSAQGFEQFF
j_gene: TRBJ2-1
v_gene: TRBV25-1
abundance: -
d_gene: -

CDR3nt: TGTGCCAGCAGCCAAGATCTGGCAGGCTGGCAGCCCCAGCATTTT
CDR3aa: CASSQDLAGWQPQHF
j_gene: TRBJ1-5
v_gene: TRBV4-2
abundance: few
d_gene: -

CDR3nt: TGCGCCAGCAGCATAACCGGGACAGGGACTGGGGAGCAGTACTTC
CDR3aa: CASSITGTGTGEQYF
j_gene: TRBJ2-7
v_gene: TRBV5-1
abundance: once
d_gene: TRBD1

CDR3nt: TGTGCCAGCAGCCGAGGGACTAGCGGGATCTACAATGAGCAGTTCTTC
CDR3aa: CASSRGTSGIYNEQFF
j_gene: TRBJ2-1
v_gene: TRBV7-2
abundance: -
d_gene: TRBD2

CDR3nt: TGTGCCAGCAGTCCGGGACTAGCGGGAGATAGCTACGAGCAGTACTTC
CDR3aa: CASSPGLAGDSYEQYF
j_gene: TRBJ2-7
v_gene: TRBV6-6
abundance: -
d_gene: TRBD2